This entry is about one T cell receptor beta chain. No antigen is known for it. This sample is part of a study of cytomegalovirus exposure and HLA in healthy donors. Trimming removed 3 bases from V and 1 base from J, with 13 bases in between. CDR1 and CDR2 (germline): KGHSH, LQKENI. The CDR3 totals 16 residues. Primers for the PCR totalled 60 Vbeta and 13 Jbeta. Clones were read by immunoSEQ multiplex PCR, and TCRdb kept only the in-frame ones, dropping some. The sample has 150,000 to 160,000 clones; roughly 83% are singletons. Study-level results: Presence/absence analyses assumed roughly uniform sequencing depth across donors. Earlier findings revealed that most TCR beta V segments proved productive either about 90% or about 30% of the time. Three chains linked to CMV were shown in vitro to be specific for CMV antigens.

Unrecorded immune exposures were likely, despite nominal health at sampling. The chain carries TRBV18 and TRBJ2-4; tentative D call: TRBD2 (5 bases). This sequence was found in a man aged 25 to 40 in good health and CMV-seropositive. Input material: PBMCs. CDR3 residues: CASSPAGDRAKNIQYF. DNA of the CDR3: TGTGCCAGCTCACCCGCGGGTGATCGGGCCAAAAACATTCAGTACTTC.